The 3 T cell receptor beta chains given below trace back to one sample, sequenced in a study of PD-L1 blockade in urothelial cancer. Profiled with immunoSEQ multiplex PCR; TCRdb holds only in-frame clones, not every one. The table includes approximately 39,000 clones, around 89% detected once. The specimen comprised PBMCs, sampled around atezolizumab (anti-PD-L1) treatment. All receptors come from a man between 60 and 75 years old with urothelial cancer.

The J gene is TRBJ1-4, the V gene TRBV19; 8 bases map to TRBD1. The CDR3 is made up of 14 amino acids. V lost 6 bases to trimming and J lost 8 bases; unmatched junction nucleotides: 8. Germline V gene lookup returns CDR1 LNHDA and CDR2 SQIVND (reference sequence). The CDR3 protein is CASSTDRGGEKLFF. In nucleotides, the CDR3 is TGTGCCAGTAGCACCGACAGGGGTGGCGAAAAACTGTTTTTT.

The rearrangement uses TRBV12-5 and TRBJ1-6; tentative D call: TRBD1 (5 bases). Germline V lookup: CDR1 LGHNT, CDR2 FRNRAP. Trimming removed 5 bases from V and 7 bases from J, with 18 bases in between. The CDR3 totals 16 residues. The DNA for the CDR3 is TGTGCTAGTGGTAAGATTCTAGGGGTCCACAATTCACCCCTCCACTTT. It translates to CASGKILGVHNSPLHF.

This chain connects TRBV11-3 to TRBJ2-7; 11 bases align to TRBD2. The germline CDR1 and CDR2 sequences are SGHNT and YENEEA. V lost 5 bases, J lost 0 bases, and 9 bases stayed unmatched. The CDR3 is 17 residues long. The CDR3 DNA follows: TGTGCCAGCAGCCTGTTGTTAGCGGGGGGGAGCTCCTACGAGCAGTACTTC. Its translation: CASSLLLAGGSSYEQYF.